Presented here are 5 T cell receptor beta chains from one specimen sequenced in a study of OX40 agonist ivuxolimab in advanced cancers. TCRdb keeps only in-frame clones here, not all; method: immunoSEQ multiplex PCR. This sample yields about 80,000 clones, of which around 94% are seen a single time; more than 4.5% belongs to the top ten. The specimen comprised CD4+ or CD8+ T cells sorted from blood, sampled in a trial of the OX40 agonist ivuxolimab. The receptors come from an adult with an advanced solid tumor such as melanoma, head and neck, liver or kidney cancer.

V gene TRBV7-6 combines with J gene TRBJ2-5; a possible D gene is TRBD2 (6 bases). V shed 3 bases and J shed 3 bases, with 8 bases lying between them. The CDR3 runs to 13 residues. Germline loops: CDR1 SGHVS, CDR2 FNYEAQ. The CDR3 here is CASSFRGKETQYF. The CDR3 DNA reads TGTGCCAGCAGCTTTCGGGGGAAAGAGACCCAGTACTTC. Full variable domain (missing parts from reference TRBV7-6 and TRBJ2-5): GAGVSQSPRYKVTKRGQDVALRCDPISGHVSLYWYRQALGQGPEFLTYFNYEAQQDKSGLPNDRFSAERPEGSISTLTIQRTEQRDSAMYRCASSFRGKETQYFGPGTRLLVL.

The chain combines TRBV7-3 with TRBJ2-3; no firm D call. Deletions cut 4 bases from V and 1 base from J, with 12 bases between. This CDR3 has 15 amino acids. Germline V gives CDR1 SGHTA, CDR2 FQGTGA. The CDR3 protein is CASSSSGGRTDTQYF. CDR3 nucleotides: TGTGCCAGCAGCTCCTCCGGTGGTCGCACAGATACGCAGTATTTT.

The rearrangement links TRBV11-2 to TRBJ2-4; D call uncertain. Deletions cut 0 bases from V and 9 bases from J, with 9 bases between. The CDR3 covers 13 residues. CDR1 and CDR2 (germline): SGHAT, FQNNGV. The DNA for the CDR3 is TGTGCCAGCAGCTTAGACAGGTTTAGCATTCAGTACTTC. Translating it yields CASSLDRFSIQYF.

The V call is TRBV19, the J call TRBJ2-3; TRBD2 aligns across 10 bases. The CDR3 is 16 residues long. After removal of 1 base from V and 4 bases from J, the junction contained 5 bases not matched to a gene. Per germline, CDR1 LNHDA and CDR2 SQIVND (reference sequence). The CDR3 nucleotides are TGTGCCAGTAGTATAGTTCTAGCGGGAGTTTCAGATACGCAGTATTTT. This translates into CASSIVLAGVSDTQYF. Based on the CDR3 plus reference TRBV19 and TRBJ2-3, the full variable domain is DGGITQSPKYLFRKEGQNVTLSCEQNLNHDAMYWYRQDPGQGLRLIYYSQIVNDFQKGDIAEGYSVSREKKESFPLTVTSAQKNPTAFYLCASSIVLAGVSDTQYFGPGTRLTVL.

This clone was picked up one time. V is TRBV12-5 and J is TRBJ2-1; TRBD2 matches at 10 bases. The V gene's germline CDR1 is LGHNT and CDR2 FRNRAP. Germline trimming cut 5 bases from V and 9 bases from J; bases unmatched to any gene: 10. CDR3 size: 15 residues. CDR3 protein: CASGPSGRAGGEQFF. CDR3 bases: TGTGCTAGTGGTCCCAGCGGGAGGGCCGGCGGTGAGCAGTTCTTC.